The 5 T cell receptor beta chains below come from one sample, sequenced in a study of cytomegalovirus exposure and HLA in healthy donors. Profiled with immunoSEQ multiplex PCR; TCRdb holds only in-frame clones, not every one. The profile shows roughly 230,000 clones, about 92% of them singletons. Sequenced material: PBMCs. The receptors stem from a woman under 40 in good health and CMV-seronegative.

V and J are TRBV6-4 and TRBJ2-1; 10 bases align to TRBD2. CDR3 length equals 15 residues. J lost 8 bases, V lost 5 bases, and 9 bases had no gene match. The germline V gene encodes CDR1 MRHNA and CDR2 SNTAGT. In nucleotides, the CDR3 is TGTGCCAGCAGTAAGCTAGCGGGAGAACTCTATGAGCAGTTCTTC. It encodes CASSKLAGELYEQFF.

The CDR3 DNA is TGTGCCACCGCGGGATGGCTGGGTGAGCAGTTCTTC. As protein: CATAGWLGEQFF. This chain joins TRBV19 and TRBJ2-1; D perhaps matches TRBD2 (6 bases). The CDR3 is 12 amino acids. The germline CDR1 and CDR2 sequences are LNHDA and SQIVND (reference sequence). Trimming removed 10 bases from V and 9 bases from J, with 16 bases in between.

This clone appeared once. This chain links TRBV15 with TRBJ1-1; no clear D gene. The V end was cut by 0 bases, the J end by 1 base, with 18 bases between. The CDR3 contains 18 residues. Per the germline V gene, CDR1 is LNHNV and CDR2 is YYDKDF (reference sequence). The CDR3: CATSRENVEGLSNTEAFF. CDR3 bases: TGTGCCACCAGCAGAGAAAATGTAGAGGGCCTGTCGAACACTGAAGCTTTCTTT. Full variable domain (missing parts from reference TRBV15 and TRBJ1-1): DAMVIQNPRYQVTQFGKPVTLSCSQTLNHNVMYWYQQKSSQAPKLLFHYYDKDFNNEADTPDNFQSRRPNTSFCFLDIRSPGLGDTAMYLCATSRENVEGLSNTEAFFGQGTRLTVV.

This chain joins TRBV4-1 and TRBJ1-5; TRBD1 might be the D (5 bases). Germline CDR1 is MGHRA and CDR2 is YSYEKL. Deletions cut 1 base from V and 2 bases from J, with 18 bases between. The CDR3 has 18 residues. The CDR3: CASSQGLLRDGGNQPQHF. The DNA of the CDR3 is TGCGCCAGCAGCCAAGGGCTGCTCCGGGACGGGGGCAATCAGCCCCAGCATTTT.

This clone was seen a handful of times. This chain joins TRBV19 and TRBJ2-7, with D perhaps assigned TRBD1 or TRBD2 (6 bases each). V was pared by 6 bases and J by 4 bases, with 16 bases between. CDR3 size: 14 residues. The germline CDR1 and CDR2 sequences are LNHDA and SQIVND (reference sequence). CDR3 residues: CASRTRTGAYEQYF. The CDR3 DNA is TGTGCCAGTAGGACAAGGACGGGGGCTTACGAGCAGTACTTC.